This is a list of T cell receptor beta chains from one sample in a study of blood T cell repertoires in COVID-19. Here immunoSEQ multiplex PCR was the method, and the copy in TCRdb shows in-frame clones only, minus some. The sample consists of about 110,000 clones, around 90% of them appearing once. The source material was peripheral blood. The origin of the receptors is a human donor in a cohort sampled during active COVID-19. Both conserved end residues are part of each CDR3. Fields, in order: clone size, V gene, J gene, D gene, CDR3 protein, CDR3 DNA. A D gene is named only where the DNA matches it firmly. Size is stated for part of the rows, as once, few or many counts, or as a class when the clone is expanded.

-	TRBV3-1/TRBV3-2	TRBJ2-2	-	CASSQFTYSTGELFF	TGTGCCAGCAGCCAATTCACCTACAGCACCGGGGAGCTGTTTTTT
-	TRBV5-4	TRBJ2-5	TRBD2	CASSRMGGQETQYF	TGTGCCAGCAGCAGAATGGGAGGGCAGGAGACCCAGTACTTC
-	TRBV7-9	TRBJ1-1	TRBD1	CASSLAGTGATEAFF	TGTGCCAGCAGCTTAGCCGGGACAGGGGCCACTGAAGCTTTCTTT
-	TRBV27	TRBJ1-2	TRBD1	CASSPRTGPYGYTF	TGTGCCAGCAGTCCCCGGACAGGGCCTTATGGCTACACCTTC
-	TRBV28	TRBJ2-5	-	CASSGVHQETQYF	TGTGCCAGTTCGGGGGTTCACCAAGAGACCCAGTACTTC
-	TRBV5-1	TRBJ2-7	-	CASSRRLEQYF	TGCGCCAGCAGCCGACGACTTGAGCAGTACTTC
-	TRBV10-3	TRBJ2-1	TRBD2	CAISESRASGDHNEQFF	TGTGCCATCAGTGAGTCACGGGCTAGCGGGGACCACAATGAGCAGTTCTTC
few	TRBV5-1	TRBJ2-1	TRBD2	CASREVAGARLPYNEQFF	TGCGCCAGCAGGGAGGTAGCGGGGGCGCGACTTCCCTACAATGAGCAGTTCTTC
-	TRBV14	TRBJ2-2	TRBD2	CASSQAGRAGGSIFHTGELFF	TGTGCCAGCAGCCAAGCGGGTAGGGCGGGAGGATCCATTTTTCACACCGGGGAGCTGTTTTTT
-	TRBV27	TRBJ2-5	-	CASSSKSGRGRRKETQYF	TGTGCCAGCAGTTCCAAAAGTGGGCGGGGGCGTCGAAAAGAGACCCAGTACTTC
-	TRBV28	TRBJ1-5	TRBD1	CASSSTGVIIGPQHF	TGTGCCAGCAGCTCGACAGGGGTCATAATAGGGCCCCAGCATTTT
-	TRBV25-1	TRBJ2-3	-	CASSGRLVGRWTDTQYF	TGTGCCAGCAGTGGAAGGTTGGTAGGGAGGTGGACAGATACGCAGTATTTT
-	TRBV27	TRBJ2-3	TRBD2	CASSFAVAGVPDTQYF	TGTGCCAGCAGTTTTGCTGTAGCGGGAGTCCCAGATACGCAGTATTTT
-	TRBV5-1	TRBJ1-2	-	CASSPRQIPNYGYTF	TGCGCCAGCAGCCCACGACAGATTCCTAACTATGGCTACACCTTC
once	TRBV5-6	TRBJ2-7	TRBD1	CASSLEANNRGTGDEQYF	TGTGCCAGCAGCCTTGAGGCTAATAACAGGGGGACGGGGGACGAGCAGTACTTC
-	TRBV4-3	TRBJ2-2	-	CASRGVAGGELFF	TGCGCCAGCCGCGGCGTAGCCGGCGGGGAGCTGTTTTTT
-	TRBV28	TRBJ2-2	-	CASSLLPGELFF	TGTGCCAGCAGTTTACTCCCCGGGGAGCTGTTTTTT
-	TRBV27	TRBJ2-5	TRBD2	CASSLLGTRVETQYF	TGTGCCAGCAGTTTACTGGGGACTAGGGTGGAGACCCAGTACTTC
once	TRBV12-3/TRBV12-4	TRBJ2-7	-	CASSFGTSRRYF	TGTGCCAGCAGTTTTGGTACCTCGCGGCGGTACTTC
-	TRBV6-5	TRBJ1-4	-	CASTQMGRTNEKLFF	TGTGCCAGCACCCAAATGGGCCGGACTAATGAAAAACTGTTTTTT
-	TRBV7-9	TRBJ2-7	-	CASSNSGHSYEQYF	TGTGCCAGCAGCAATAGCGGACACTCCTACGAGCAGTACTTC
once	TRBV3-1/TRBV3-2	TRBJ1-1	-	CASSQIGGSTEAFF	TGTGCCAGCAGCCAAATAGGGGGATCTACTGAAGCTTTCTTT
-	TRBV19	TRBJ1-1	TRBD1	CASSTSDRGNTEAFF	TGTGCCAGTAGTACCTCGGACAGGGGGAACACTGAAGCTTTCTTT
-	TRBV28	TRBJ1-3	-	CASTSGSSGNTIYF	TGTGCCAGCACAAGCGGAAGCTCTGGAAACACCATATATTTT
few	TRBV5-8	TRBJ1-2	TRBD1	CASSRTGRFNGYTF	TGTGCCAGCAGCCGGACAGGTCGTTTTAATGGCTACACCTTC
-	TRBV7-3	TRBJ2-2	TRBD2	CASSFRGAGNTGELFF	TGTGCCAGCAGCTTCCGGGGAGCGGGAAACACCGGGGAGCTGTTTTTT
-	TRBV7-7	TRBJ1-5	-	CASSLGRAHSNQPQHF	TGTGCTAGCAGCTTAGGCAGGGCCCATAGCAATCAGCCCCAGCATTTT
once	TRBV11-2	TRBJ1-1	-	CASSLVNLNTEAFF	TGTGCCAGCAGCTTAGTTAACTTGAACACTGAAGCTTTCTTT
few	TRBV4-3	TRBJ2-7	-	CASSQDGSSQSEQYF	TGCGCCAGCAGCCAAGACGGGTCTAGCCAGAGCGAGCAGTACTTC
-	TRBV6-1	TRBJ1-5	-	CASSEARGAVQPQHF	TGTGCCAGCAGTGAAGCCCGGGGGGCAGTCCAGCCCCAGCATTTT
-	TRBV9	TRBJ1-2	TRBD1	CASSATGNGYTF	TGTGCCAGCAGTGCGACAGGGAATGGCTACACCTTC
once	TRBV7-3	TRBJ2-1	-	CASSLIRSSYNEQFF	TGTGCCAGCAGCTTAATACGGAGCTCCTACAATGAGCAGTTCTTC
-	TRBV27	TRBJ1-1	TRBD1	CAEGQENTEAFF	TGTGCGGAAGGACAGGAGAACACTGAAGCTTTCTTT
-	TRBV7-8	TRBJ1-2	-	CASSLGRGLTGYTF	TGTGCCAGCAGCTTAGGTCGGGGACTAACGGGCTACACCTTC
-	TRBV28	TRBJ2-4	TRBD1	CASSLGGQVKNIQYF	TGTGCCAGCAGTTTAGGGGGACAGGTCAAAAACATTCAGTACTTC
-	TRBV30	TRBJ1-2	-	CAWRRTPNYGYTF	TGTGCCTGGAGGAGGACACCTAACTATGGCTACACCTTC
-	TRBV7-9	TRBJ2-7	TRBD2	CASSTPGSGSEQYF	TGTGCCAGCAGTACCCCGGGTAGCGGGAGCGAGCAGTACTTC
-	TRBV30	TRBJ1-4	TRBD1	CAWSRDRGHEKLFF	TGTGCCTGGAGTAGGGACAGGGGGCATGAAAAACTGTTTTTT
-	TRBV4-2	TRBJ1-4	-	CASSPPEPNEKLFF	TGTGCCAGCAGCCCCCCGGAGCCTAATGAAAAACTGTTTTTT
once	TRBV7-3	TRBJ1-2	-	CASSASRKTRDIPSTF	TGTGCCAGCAGCGCATCGCGGAAAACCCGGGACATTCCCTCCACCTTC
-	TRBV6-5	TRBJ2-7	TRBD1	CASSSQGAKYEQYF	TGTGCCAGCAGTTCACAGGGGGCGAAGTACGAGCAGTACTTC
-	TRBV5-6	TRBJ2-7	TRBD1	CASSRDRVYEQYF	TGTGCCAGCAGCCGGGACAGGGTCTACGAGCAGTACTTC
-	TRBV7-9	TRBJ1-4	-	CASSFSRGFNEKLFF	TGTGCCAGCAGCTTTAGTAGGGGCTTTAATGAAAAACTGTTTTTT
-	TRBV2	TRBJ2-7	TRBD1	CASSAPGQGLPYEQYF	TGTGCCAGCAGCGCGCCGGGACAGGGGCTACCCTACGAGCAGTACTTC
-	TRBV7-9	TRBJ2-1	-	CASSSQGYNEQFF	TGTGCCAGCAGCTCGCAGGGGTACAATGAGCAGTTCTTC